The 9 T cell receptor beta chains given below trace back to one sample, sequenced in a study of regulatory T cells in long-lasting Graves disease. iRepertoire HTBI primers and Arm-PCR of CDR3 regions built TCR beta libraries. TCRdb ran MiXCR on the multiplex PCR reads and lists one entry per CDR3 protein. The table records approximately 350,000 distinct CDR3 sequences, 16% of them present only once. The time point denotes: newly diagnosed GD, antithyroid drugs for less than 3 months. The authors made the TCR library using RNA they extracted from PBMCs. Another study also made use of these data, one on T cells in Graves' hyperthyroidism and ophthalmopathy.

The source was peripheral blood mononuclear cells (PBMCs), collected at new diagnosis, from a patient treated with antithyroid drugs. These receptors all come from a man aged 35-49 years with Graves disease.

As DNA, the CDR3 is TGTGCCAGCATGGACCAGACTAGCGGGGGGTTCACAGATACGCAGTATTTT. This translates into CASMDQTSGGFTDTQYF. The V call is TRBV7-8, the J call TRBJ2-3; 13 nucleotides match TRBD2. Germline CDR1 and CDR2: SGHVS and FQNEAQ. This CDR3 has 17 amino acids. Trimming at V came to 7 bases and at J to 2 bases, leaving 9 bases not matched to a gene.

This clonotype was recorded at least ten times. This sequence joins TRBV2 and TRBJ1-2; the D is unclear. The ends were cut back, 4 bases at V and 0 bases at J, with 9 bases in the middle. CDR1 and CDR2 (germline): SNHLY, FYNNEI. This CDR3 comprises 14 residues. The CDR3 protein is CASSVEGSNYGYTF. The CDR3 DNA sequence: TGTGCCAGCAGTGTTGAGGGTTCTAACTATGGCTACACCTTC.

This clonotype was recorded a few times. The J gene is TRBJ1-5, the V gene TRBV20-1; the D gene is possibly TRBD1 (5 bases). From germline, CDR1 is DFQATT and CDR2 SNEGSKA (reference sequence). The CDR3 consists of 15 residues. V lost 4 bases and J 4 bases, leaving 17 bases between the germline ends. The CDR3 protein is CSANSASGLNQPQHF. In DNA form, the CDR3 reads TGCAGTGCTAATTCAGCCTCAGGGCTGAATCAGCCCCAGCATTTT.

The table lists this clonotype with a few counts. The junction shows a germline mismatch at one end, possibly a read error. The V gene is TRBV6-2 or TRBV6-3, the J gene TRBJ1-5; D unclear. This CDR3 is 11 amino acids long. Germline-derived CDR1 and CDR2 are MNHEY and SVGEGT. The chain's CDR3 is CTSSQGVPQHF. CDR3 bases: TGTACCAGCAGTCAAGGTGTGCCCCAGCATTTT.

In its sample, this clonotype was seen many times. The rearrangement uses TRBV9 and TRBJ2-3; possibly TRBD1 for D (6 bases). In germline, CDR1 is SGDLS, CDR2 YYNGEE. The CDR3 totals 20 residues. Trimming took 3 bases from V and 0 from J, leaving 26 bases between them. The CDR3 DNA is TGTGCCAGCAGCGCTTGGGATGCCTATCAGGGGACATTTAGCACAGATACGCAGTATTTT. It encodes CASSAWDAYQGTFSTDTQYF.

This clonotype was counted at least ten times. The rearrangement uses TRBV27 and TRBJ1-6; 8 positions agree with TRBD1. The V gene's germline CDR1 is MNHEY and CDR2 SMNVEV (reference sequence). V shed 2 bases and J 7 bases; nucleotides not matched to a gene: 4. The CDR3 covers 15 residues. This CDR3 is CASSLQGARNSPLHF. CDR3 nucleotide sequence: TGTGCCAGCAGTTTACAGGGGGCCCGGAATTCACCCCTCCACTTT.

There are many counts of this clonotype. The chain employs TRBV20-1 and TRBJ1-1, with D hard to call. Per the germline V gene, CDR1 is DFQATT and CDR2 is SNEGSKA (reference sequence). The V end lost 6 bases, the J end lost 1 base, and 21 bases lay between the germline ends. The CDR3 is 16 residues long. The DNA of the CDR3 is TGCAGTGCCCCCAATTGGGTTAAGGGCCCGAACACTGAAGCTTTCTTT. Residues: CSAPNWVKGPNTEAFF.

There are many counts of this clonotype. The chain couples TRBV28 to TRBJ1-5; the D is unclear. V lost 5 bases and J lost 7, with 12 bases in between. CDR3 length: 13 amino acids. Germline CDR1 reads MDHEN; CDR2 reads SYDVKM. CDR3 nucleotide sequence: TGTGCCAGCAGTCGGAGATGGGTCCAGCCCCAGCATTTT. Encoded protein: CASSRRWVQPQHF.

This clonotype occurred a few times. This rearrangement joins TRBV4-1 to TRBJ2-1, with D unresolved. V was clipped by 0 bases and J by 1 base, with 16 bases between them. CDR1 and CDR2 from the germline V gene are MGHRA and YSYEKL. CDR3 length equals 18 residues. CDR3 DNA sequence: TGCGCCAGCAGCCAAGATATACGAGTCGAGCGTTCCTACAATGAGCAGTTCTTC. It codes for CASSQDIRVERSYNEQFF.